This is a list of T cell receptor beta chains from one sample in a study of prognosis after radiotherapy for stage I lung cancer. One entry per CDR3 protein results from TCRdb running MiXCR on the multiplex PCR reads. The repertoire has 15,000 to 20,000 distinct CDR3 sequences, over 25% of them found once; the top ten carry 25% to 40%. Sequenced material: PBMCs, taken before or after stereotactic body radiation therapy (not recorded which). These receptor sequences come from a donor older than 45 with non-small cell lung cancer. CDR3s include the opening cysteine and the closing phenylalanine or tryptophan. Fields, in order: V gene, J gene, clone size, D gene, CDR3 protein, CDR3 DNA. D genes are given only for firm matches. Only part of the rows carry a size: once, few, many, or a class if the clone is expanded.

TRBV3-1	TRBJ1-4	many	-	CASSQDFQGPNEKLFF	TGTGCCAGCAGCCAAGATTTTCAGGGACCTAATGAAAAACTGTTTTTT
TRBV11-3	TRBJ2-7	-	-	CASSLGLGYEQYF	TGTGCCAGCAGCTTGGGACTCGGTTACGAGCAGTACTTC
TRBV11-2	TRBJ1-1	many	-	CASSQTSGPFLGIMNTEAFF	TGTGCCAGCAGCCAAACTAGCGGGCCCTTTTTGGGAATAATGAACACTGAAGCTTTCTTT
TRBV18	TRBJ2-7	many	TRBD1	CASSPYTRSAGQGTYEQYF	TGTGCCAGCTCACCATACACCCGCAGTGCGGGACAGGGAACCTACGAGCAGTACTTC
TRBV20-1	TRBJ2-5	many	-	CSAREKETQYF	TGCAGTGCTAGAGAGAAGGAGACCCAGTACTTC
TRBV30	TRBJ1-1	many	-	CAWSGGGRTEAFF	TGTGCCTGGAGTGGGGGTGGCCGCACTGAAGCTTTCTTT
TRBV5-1	TRBJ2-1	many	-	CASQQTSILGSYNEQFF	TGCGCCAGCCAACAAACTAGTATCCTTGGCTCCTACAATGAGCAGTTCTTC
TRBV27	TRBJ2-7	many	TRBD2	CASTPGSGRAGSYEQYF	TGTGCCAGCACCCCGGGGAGCGGGAGGGCCGGTTCCTACGAGCAGTACTTC
TRBV20-1	TRBJ2-3	many	-	CSASGLGVWGMQYF	TGCAGTGCTAGCGGATTGGGCGTCTGGGGAATGCAGTATTTT
TRBV27	TRBJ1-2	many	-	CASSSIDRTNYGYTF	TGTGCCAGCAGTTCCATTGACAGGACTAACTATGGCTACACCTTC
TRBV6-1	TRBJ1-2	many	-	CASSPGQSNYGYTF	TGTGCCAGCAGTCCCGGACAGTCCAACTATGGCTACACCTTC
TRBV6-1	TRBJ2-1	many	-	CASRDRRDYNEQFF	TGTGCCAGCAGAGACCGACGGGATTACAATGAGCAGTTCTTC
TRBV6-1	TRBJ1-1	many	-	CAAATATSGTEAFF	TGTGCCGCCGCTACTGCAACCTCCGGGACAGAAGCTTTCTTT
TRBV9	TRBJ2-3	-	-	CASSASVWGTDTQYF	TGTGCCAGCAGCGCTAGCGTGTGGGGCACGGATACGCAGTATTTT
TRBV7-8	TRBJ2-6	-	TRBD2	CASSTPGLDLSGANVLTF	TGTGCCAGCAGCACACCGGGACTAGACTTATCTGGGGCCAACGTCCTGACTTTC
TRBV30	TRBJ1-2	many	-	CAWSDARVGYGYTF	TGTGCCTGGAGTGACGCCAGGGTCGGGTATGGCTACACCTTC
TRBV18	TRBJ1-3	many	TRBD1	CASSPTGTGNTIYF	TGTGCCAGCTCACCGACAGGGACGGGAAACACCATATATTTT
TRBV27	TRBJ2-2	many	-	CASSLWGPAVGELFF	TGTGCCAGCAGTTTATGGGGCCCGGCGGTCGGGGAGCTGTTTTTT
TRBV20-1	TRBJ2-5	many	-	CSARLRDLSQETQYF	TGCAGTGCTAGGCTCAGGGACTTGTCCCAAGAGACCCAGTACTTC
TRBV28	TRBJ2-7	many	TRBD2	CASSPGLAGAHPDF	TGTGCCAGCAGCCCCGGACTAGCGGGAGCCCATCCCGACTTC
TRBV5-1	TRBJ2-5	many	-	CASSALEGGDQETQYF	TGCGCCAGCAGCGCCCTGGAAGGGGGGGACCAAGAGACCCAGTACTTC
TRBV4-1	TRBJ2-1	many	-	CASSQVNLGFSDEQFF	TGCGCCAGCAGCCAAGTGAATCTGGGTTTTAGCGATGAGCAGTTCTTC
TRBV7-2	TRBJ1-5	many	-	CASSPGLGQPQHF	TGTGCCAGCAGCCCAGGGTTGGGGCAGCCCCAGCATTTT
TRBV6-2/TRBV6-3	TRBJ2-3	many	TRBD2	CASSILADPTDTQYF	TGTGCCAGCAGTATACTAGCGGACCCCACAGATACGCAGTATTTT
TRBV19	TRBJ1-1	many	TRBD1	CASSMGQGHSTIPGTEAFF	TGTGCCAGTAGTATGGGACAGGGACACTCGACGATACCGGGAACTGAAGCTTTCTTT
TRBV6-1	TRBJ1-1	many	-	CASSPGRAMNTEAFF	TGTGCCAGCAGCCCGGGTAGGGCCATGAACACTGAAGCTTTCTTT
TRBV2	TRBJ2-3	many	TRBD2	CASSASGRPDTQYF	TGTGCCAGCAGTGCTAGCGGGAGGCCCGATACGCAGTATTTT
TRBV11-3	TRBJ2-1	many	-	CASSLHVYEQFF	TGTGCCAGCAGCTTACATGTTTATGAGCAGTTCTTC
TRBV20-1	TRBJ1-6	medium-sized	-	CSAQKGSDSPLHF	TGCAGTGCTCAGAAGGGTAGTGATTCACCCCTCCACTTT
TRBV27	TRBJ1-5	many	-	CASGDLYGNQPQHF	TGTGCCAGCGGGGATCTATATGGCAATCAGCCCCAGCATTTT
TRBV30	TRBJ2-1	many	-	CAWSVLAGSNEQFF	TGTGCCTGGAGTGTACTAGCAGGGTCGAATGAGCAGTTCTTC
TRBV6-1	TRBJ1-2	many	-	CASSTANYGYTF	TGTGCCAGCAGCACAGCTAACTATGGCTACACCTTC
TRBV12-3/TRBV12-4	TRBJ2-1	many	-	CASSPQDSGNNEQFF	TGTGCCAGCAGTCCCCAGGACTCAGGAAACAATGAGCAGTTCTTC
TRBV9	TRBJ2-7	-	TRBD2	CASSVAGGMYEQYF	TGTGCCAGCAGCGTAGCGGGAGGTATGTACGAGCAGTACTTC
TRBV12-3/TRBV12-4	TRBJ2-1	-	TRBD2	CASSLGSGLEKQFF	TGTGCCAGCAGTTTAGGCTCGGGACTAGAGAAGCAGTTCTTC
TRBV6-1	TRBJ1-3	many	-	CASSEVLSGNTIYF	TGTGCCAGCAGTGAGGTCCTCTCTGGAAACACCATATATTTT
TRBV7-2	TRBJ2-3	many	TRBD2	CASSLVFGLAGGTDTQYF	TGTGCCAGCAGCTTAGTATTCGGGCTAGCGGGAGGCACAGATACGCAGTATTTT
TRBV6-1	TRBJ2-7	many	TRBD2	CASRGLAAYEQYF	TGTGCCAGCAGGGGACTAGCGGCCTACGAGCAGTACTTC
TRBV5-1	TRBJ2-7	many	TRBD1	CASSLGSAGGLYEQYF	TGCGCCAGCAGCTTGGGATCGGCAGGGGGCTTGTACGAGCAGTACTTC
TRBV5-4	TRBJ1-2	many	TRBD1	CASSLSRTGGGSYGYTF	TGTGCCAGCAGCTTGTCCCGGACAGGGGGCGGTTCCTATGGCTACACCTTC
TRBV5-1	TRBJ1-3	medium-sized	-	CASSPTRDSGNTIYF	TGCGCCAGCAGCCCTACAAGGGACTCTGGAAACACCATATATTTT
TRBV20-1	TRBJ1-6	large	-	CSARIGRDNSPLHF	TGCAGTGCTAGAATAGGTCGAGATAATTCACCCCTCCACTTT
TRBV15	TRBJ2-2	many	TRBD2	CATGTTNTGELFF	TGTGCCACCGGGACTACTAACACCGGGGAGCTGTTTTTT
TRBV2	TRBJ1-2	many	-	CASRERRDGYTF	TGTGCCAGCAGAGAACGGAGGGATGGCTACACCTTC
TRBV4-1	TRBJ1-4	many	-	CASSHPPGHEKLFF	TGCGCCAGCAGCCACCCACCGGGACATGAAAAACTGTTTTTT
TRBV12-3/TRBV12-4	TRBJ2-1	many	-	CASTPDLRKNSYNEQFF	TGTGCCAGCACCCCTGATCTCCGGAAAAACTCCTACAATGAGCAGTTCTTC
TRBV6-1	TRBJ1-1	-	-	CASRGGLYTEAFF	TGTGCCAGCAGGGGAGGGTTGTACACTGAAGCTTTCTTT
TRBV6-2/TRBV6-3	TRBJ2-7	-	-	CASRDPGRPLGEQYF	TGTGCCAGCAGGGATCCGGGACGCCCCCTTGGCGAGCAGTACTTC
TRBV7-2	TRBJ2-1	-	-	CASSLHQGIYNEQFF	TGTGCCAGCAGCTTACACCAGGGAATCTACAATGAGCAGTTCTTC
TRBV24-1	TRBJ2-2	many	-	CATSDELGSGAGELFF	TGTGCCACCAGTGATGAGCTGGGGTCCGGGGCCGGGGAGCTGTTTTTT
TRBV19	TRBJ1-2	-	-	CASSISSPNCGYTF	TGTGCCAGTAGTATTTCAAGCCCGAACTGTGGCTACACCTTC
TRBV7-8	TRBJ2-1	once	TRBD2	CASSLREGTYNEKFF	TGTGCCAGCAGCTTGCGGGAGGGCACGTACAATGAGAAGTTCTTC
TRBV27	TRBJ2-7	medium-sized	TRBD2	CASSSRLAGGSEQYF	TGTGCCAGCAGTTCGCGACTAGCGGGAGGGAGCGAGCAGTACTTC
TRBV6-2/TRBV6-3	TRBJ2-7	-	-	CARSAGTPYEQYF	TGTGCCAGAAGTGCCGGGACCCCCTACGAGCAGTACTTC
TRBV5-6	TRBJ2-1	many	-	CASSNRRSSSYNEQFF	TGTGCCAGCAGCAACCGACGGTCAAGCTCCTACAATGAGCAGTTCTTC
TRBV27	TRBJ1-2	many	-	CASSLNHRAGWDYGYTF	TGTGCCAGCAGTCTTAACCACAGGGCCGGGTGGGACTATGGCTACACCTTC
TRBV30	TRBJ1-2	many	-	CAWSVGSGRAYTF	TGTGCCTGGAGTGTAGGGTCCGGACGGGCCTACACCTTC